The source of this T cell receptor (beta chain) is a study of low-dose radiotherapy and immunotherapy resistance in tumors. Alpha and beta chains were covered, as first-strand cDNA relied on TRAV- and TRBV-specific primers. TCR amplification used around 19 PCR cycles, a constant-region primer and a V-primer adapter. TCRdb reprocessed the reads with MiXCR, giving one entry per CDR3 protein. The sample shows tens of thousands of distinct CDR3 sequences, under 9.5% of them seen only once. This clonotype was recorded many times. Time point meaning: before trial treatment. Eligible patients had advanced solid tumors lacking tumor-infiltrating lymphocytes. The CDR3 runs to 12 residues. Trimming cost V 11 bases and J 2 bases, with 9 bases left between them. In germline, CDR1 is ENHRY, CDR2 SYGVKD.

Sequencing was performed on PBMCs, taken before treatment. The V and J genes are TRBV10-3 and TRBJ2-2; D uncertain. This TCR was recovered from a male donor with prostate cancer. CDR3 sequence reads: CACGPNTGELFF. The CDR3 DNA reads as TGTGCCTGTGGACCAAACACCGGGGAGCTGTTTTTT.